A single sample gave rise to the 30 T cell receptor beta chains below, sequenced in a study of OX40 agonist ivuxolimab in advanced cancers. Repertoires were generated with immunoSEQ multiplex PCR, while TCRdb's copy carries only in-frame clones and drops some. Altogether 90,000 to 120,000 clones are present, approximately 90% being singletons, with the ten largest covering approximately 1.3%. Source: CD4+ or CD8+ T cells sorted from blood, taken in a trial of the OX40 agonist ivuxolimab. The receptor source for this set is an adult with an advanced solid tumor such as melanoma, head and neck, liver or kidney cancer.

The chain employs TRBV28 and TRBJ1-1; no reliable D call. There are 15 residues in the CDR3. Per germline, CDR1 MDHEN and CDR2 SYDVKM. Trimming cost V 2 bases and J 0 bases, with 10 bases left between them. The CDR3 region is CASSLDLLVNTEAFF. In nucleotides, the CDR3 is TGTGCCAGCAGTTTAGATCTCCTAGTGAACACTGAAGCTTTCTTT.

The chain has TRBV5-1 and TRBJ2-1; 11 bases agree with TRBD2. This CDR3 is 16 amino acids long. V trimming: 1 base; J trimming: 5 bases; junction bases outside the gene matches: 5. Looked up from germline, CDR1 is SGHRS and CDR2 is YFSETQ. The DNA of the CDR3 is TGCGCCAGCAGCTTGCAGGGACTAGCGGCAAACAATGAGCAGTTCTTC. Translation gives CASSLQGLAANNEQFF.

The chain uses TRBV4-1 and TRBJ1-1; tentatively, D is TRBD1 (6 bases). Per germline, CDR1 MGHRA and CDR2 YSYEKL. The germline V and J ends were trimmed by 6 bases and 3 bases, with 11 bases remaining between them. This CDR3 has 13 amino acids. The CDR3, as DNA: TGCGCCAGCAGGTGGGCAGGGGACACTGAAGCTTTCTTT. Its translation is CASRWAGDTEAFF.

The chain uses TRBV4-2 and TRBJ2-3; 7 nucleotides line up with TRBD2. V trimming: 4 bases; J trimming: 5 bases; junction bases outside the gene matches: 15. Germline values: CDR1 LGHNA, CDR2 YNFKEQ. The CDR3 is 17 residues long. CDR3: CASSPYRTRWFGDTQYF. In DNA, the CDR3 is TGTGCCAGCAGCCCCTACCGGACTAGGTGGTTTGGAGATACGCAGTATTTT.

The chain joins TRBV2 to TRBJ1-2, with D possibly TRBD1 on 5 matching bases. The CDR3 has 14 residues. Trimming removed 4 bases at V and 1 base at J, with 10 bases between. Germline V gene lookup returns CDR1 SNHLY and CDR2 FYNNEI. CDR3 amino acids: CASSVPGFNYGYTF. In DNA, the CDR3 is TGTGCCAGCAGTGTTCCAGGGTTTAACTATGGCTACACCTTC.

In its sample, this clone was seen once. The chain uses TRBV18 and TRBJ1-4; D is ambiguous. The germline V and J ends were trimmed by 6 bases and 17 bases, with 19 bases remaining between them. The CDR3 runs to 12 residues. Per the germline V gene, CDR1 is KGHSH and CDR2 is LQKENI. Here the CDR3 DNA reads TGTGCCAGCTCCCTACCCGCCAAGACACCTTTTTTT. Protein sequence: CASSLPAKTPFF. Drawing the rest from reference TRBV18 and TRBJ1-4, the complete variable domain is NAGVMQNPRHLVRRRGQEARLRCSPMKGHSHVYWYRQLPEEGLKFMVYLQKENIIDESGMPKERFSAEFPKEGPSILRIQQVVRGDSAAYFCASSLPAKTPFFGSGTQLSVL.

The V and J genes are TRBV15 and TRBJ2-1, with 10 nucleotides matching TRBD2. V gave up 3 bases and J gave up 7 bases; unmatched junction bases: 6. The CDR3 has 15 residues. The germline V gene has CDR1 LNHNV and CDR2 YYDKDF (reference sequence). CDR3 in amino acids: CATSRPGLAMNEQFF. As DNA, the CDR3 is TGTGCCACCAGCAGGCCGGGACTAGCGATGAATGAGCAGTTCTTC.

The chain employs TRBV4-2 and TRBJ2-3; 12 nucleotides align to TRBD2. The CDR3 is made up of 16 amino acids. Losses at the gene ends were 2 bases for V and 5 bases for J; bases not matched to a gene: 5. The germline V gene has CDR1 LGHNA and CDR2 YNFKEQ. The CDR3 reads CASSQTASGREDTQYF. In nucleotides, the CDR3 is TGTGCCAGCAGCCAAACGGCTAGCGGGAGGGAAGATACGCAGTATTTT.

As regards this clone: An end of the junction does not agree with germline; a read error may underlie this. V and J are TRBV11-3 and TRBJ2-1; maybe TRBD2 (6 bases). CDR1 SGHNT and CDR2 YENEEA come from the germline V gene. The CDR3 loop spans 18 amino acids. In DNA, the CDR3 is TGTGCCAGCAGCCTAGACGGTACCGGGACTCGGAGTTACAATGAGCAGTTCTTC. Its protein is CASSLDGTGTRSYNEQFF. Filled out from reference TRBV11-3 and TRBJ2-1, the complete variable domain reads EAGVVQSPRYKIIEKKQPVAFWCNPISGHNTLYWYLQNLGQGPELLIRYENEEAVDDSQLPKDRFSAERLKGVDSTLKIQPAELGDSAVYLCASSLDGTGTRSYNEQFFGPGTRLTVL.

This chain joins TRBV6-5 and TRBJ2-1; 8 bases agree with TRBD1. The V gene end was trimmed by 4 bases and the J gene end by 9 bases; junction bases not matched to a gene: 11. The germline CDR1 and CDR2 sequences are MNHEY and SVGAGI. The CDR3 runs 15 residues. CDR3 sequence reads: CASSSRGLPNGEQFF. For the CDR3, the DNA is TGTGCCAGCAGTTCCAGGGGGCTGCCCAATGGTGAGCAGTTCTTC.

This chain connects TRBV9 to TRBJ2-7, with 8 bases aligning to TRBD2. The CDR3 extends over 15 amino acids. Trimming cost V 4 bases and J 3 bases; bases outside gene matches: 9. CDR1 and CDR2 from the germline V gene are SGDLS and YYNGEE. CDR3 in amino acids: CASSQAAGAIYEQYF. CDR3 sequence (DNA): TGTGCCAGCAGCCAAGCAGCGGGAGCAATCTACGAGCAGTACTTC.

This clone showed up just once. V is TRBV28 and J is TRBJ1-5; 9 nucleotides align to TRBD1. Germline-derived CDR1 and CDR2 are MDHEN and SYDVKM. The CDR3 runs to 16 residues. V gave up 4 bases and J gave up 6 bases; unmatched junction bases: 10. The CDR3 DNA is TGTGCCAGCAGTTGGGGACCTGGGACAGGGTCTCAGCCCCAGCATTTT. Its translation is CASSWGPGTGSQPQHF.

Concerning this clone: One end of the junction is discordant with germline, which a read error may explain. The chain is built from TRBV4-1 and TRBJ2-5; D remains ambiguous. Judging by the DNA end, TRBJ2-7 fits better; the J call may be wrong. The CDR3 spans 14 residues. CDR1 and CDR2 (germline): MGHRA, YSYEKL. The DNA of the CDR3 is TGCGCCAGCAGCCCCGTCAGTCGCTCCAACGAGCAGTACTTC. Protein sequence: CASSPVSRSNEQYF.

The chain links TRBV6-1 to TRBJ1-5; 8 positions match TRBD1. The CDR3 runs to 14 residues. Germline lookup yields CDR1 MNHNS and CDR2 SASEGT. V shed 6 bases and J 4 bases; nucleotides not matched to a gene: 5. The DNA for the CDR3 is TGTGCCAGCAGGACGACAGGGGAAAATCAGCCCCAGCATTTT. Its protein is CASRTTGENQPQHF.

The gene calls are TRBV7-2 and TRBJ2-7, with D uncertain. The CDR3 has 14 amino acids. V lost 1 base and J lost 5, with 12 bases in between. Germline values: CDR1 SGHTA, CDR2 FQGNSA. The CDR3 nucleotides read TGTGCCAGCAGCTTAGAGATTCGGAAGCACGAGCAGTACTTC. This sequence encodes CASSLEIRKHEQYF.

V gene TRBV7-8 combines with J gene TRBJ1-1; TRBD1 matches at 10 bases. The CDR3 loop spans 16 amino acids. The germline gives CDR1 SGHVS, CDR2 FQNEAQ. Unmatched junction bases numbered 8, after V lost 2 bases and J lost 5 bases. The CDR3 bases are TGTGCCAGCAGCTTACGGGAGGGACAGGGGAGGACTGAAGCTTTCTTT. It codes for CASSLREGQGRTEAFF.

The chain is built from TRBV18 and TRBJ1-1, with D unclear. V was cut by 0 bases and J by 0 bases, with 17 bases left in between. The CDR3 length is 18 residues. CDR1 and CDR2 (germline): KGHSH, LQKENI. In DNA form, the CDR3 reads TGTGCCAGCTCACCACCGCAAGGGCCAGGTGGGCTGAACACTGAAGCTTTCTTT. It translates to CASSPPQGPGGLNTEAFF.

V usage is TRBV6-5 and J usage is TRBJ1-2; 7 bases map to TRBD1. Germline V lookup: CDR1 MNHEY, CDR2 SVGAGI. Losses at the gene ends were 4 bases for V and 2 bases for J; bases not matched to a gene: 7. The CDR3 is 15 residues long. CDR3: CASSSPRQGNYGYTF. The DNA of the CDR3 is TGTGCCAGCAGTTCCCCCAGACAGGGCAACTATGGCTACACCTTC.

V usage is TRBV11-3 and J usage is TRBJ2-1, with D unclear. With 5 bases removed from V and 8 bases from J, the gap between germline ends came to 10 bases. Per germline, CDR1 SGHNT and CDR2 YENEEA. The CDR3 is 12 amino acids. This CDR3 reads CASSLNSDEQFF. The CDR3 nucleotides read TGTGCCAGCAGCCTCAACAGTGATGAGCAGTTCTTC.

The V gene is TRBV5-1, the J gene TRBJ1-1; the D gene is possibly TRBD1 (5 bases). Germline values: CDR1 SGHRS, CDR2 YFSETQ. V was shortened by 0 bases and J by 2 bases, with 11 bases between the two germline ends. The CDR3 loop spans 15 amino acids. CDR3 in amino acids: CASSLDTGTNTEAFF. The CDR3 DNA sequence: TGCGCCAGCAGCTTGGATACCGGGACTAACACTGAAGCTTTCTTT.

This rearrangement joins TRBV29-1 to TRBJ2-3, with D possibly matching TRBD2 (5 bases). With 5 bases removed from V and 5 bases from J, the gap between germline ends came to 17 bases. The germline V gene encodes CDR1 SQVTM and CDR2 ANQGSEA. There are 14 residues in the CDR3. In nucleotides, the CDR3 is TGCAGCGTTCCCCGGGCAGAACTAGGAGATACGCAGTATTTT. Protein: CSVPRAELGDTQYF.

The J gene is TRBJ1-1, the V gene TRBV11-2, with D possibly TRBD1 on 5 matching bases. Germline values: CDR1 SGHAT, CDR2 FQNNGV. The CDR3 length is 14 residues. Trimming removed 2 bases from V and 1 base from J, with 8 bases in between. The CDR3 spells CASSLMRGNTEAFF. CDR3 nucleotides: TGTGCCAGCAGCTTAATGAGGGGGAACACTGAAGCTTTCTTT.

V is TRBV11-3 and J is TRBJ1-1; no definite D call. Germline CDR1 is SGHNT and CDR2 is YENEEA. CDR3 length: 14 residues. V lost 4 bases to trimming and J lost 1 base, with 10 bases between them. The CDR3 nucleotides read TGTGCCAGCAGCTCACAGTCGGGGAACACTGAAGCTTTCTTT. It yields the protein CASSSQSGNTEAFF. The variable domain in full, completed from reference TRBV11-3 and TRBJ1-1, reads EAGVVQSPRYKIIEKKQPVAFWCNPISGHNTLYWYLQNLGQGPELLIRYENEEAVDDSQLPKDRFSAERLKGVDSTLKIQPAELGDSAVYLCASSSQSGNTEAFFGQGTRLTVV.

This clone was observed a single time. The rearrangement joins TRBV11-2 to TRBJ2-1; no reliable D call. The germline V and J ends were trimmed by 1 base and 1 base, with 8 bases remaining between them. Per the germline V gene, CDR1 is SGHAT and CDR2 is FQNNGV. The CDR3 loop spans 15 amino acids. The CDR3, as DNA: TGTGCCAGCAGCTTAGCCCCTGAGTCCTACAATGAGCAGTTCTTC. It translates to CASSLAPESYNEQFF.

The chain employs TRBV7-9 and TRBJ1-2; TRBD1 matches at 7 bases. Trimming cost V 5 bases and J 3 bases; bases outside gene matches: 9. The length of the CDR3 is 15 residues. Germline V gene data show CDR1 as SEHNR and CDR2 as FQNEAQ (reference sequence). The CDR3 nucleotides read TGTGCCAGCAGCCAAATTAACAGGGGCGACTATGGCTACACCTTC. It codes for CASSQINRGDYGYTF.

This rearrangement joins TRBV9 to TRBJ2-1; TRBD2 matches at 11 bases. CDR1 is SGDLS and CDR2 is YYNGEE in the germline V gene. After removal of 4 bases from V and 4 bases from J, the junction contained 7 bases not matched to a gene. This CDR3 has 16 amino acids. CDR3 sequence (DNA): TGTGCCAGCAGCCCAACGGGACTAGCGGTATACAATGAGCAGTTCTTC. Translation gives CASSPTGLAVYNEQFF.

The chain combines TRBV5-1 with TRBJ1-5, with a possible D match to TRBD1 (5 bases). Germline loops: CDR1 SGHRS, CDR2 YFSETQ. The CDR3 covers 15 residues. V was clipped by 1 base and J by 1 base, with 9 bases between them. This chain's CDR3 is CASSLTGQSNQPQHF. The CDR3 DNA reads as TGCGCCAGCAGCTTGACAGGACAAAGCAATCAGCCCCAGCATTTT.

Only a few counts were recorded for this clone. This chain links TRBV10-1 with TRBJ2-2; 8 bases agree with TRBD2. This CDR3 region has 13 residues. Germline V gene lookup returns CDR1 WNHNN and CDR2 SYGVQD (reference sequence). The trim removed 4 bases at V and 5 bases at J, leaving 0 bases unmatched. CDR3 loop: CASSASGTGELFF. The CDR3 DNA reads TGCGCCAGCAGTGCTAGCGGGACCGGGGAGCTGTTTTTT.

The V and J genes are TRBV28 and TRBJ2-7; 8 bases fit TRBD2. CDR3 length equals 13 residues. The trim removed 7 bases at V and 5 bases at J, leaving 7 bases unmatched. The germline V gene encodes CDR1 MDHEN and CDR2 SYDVKM. CDR3 bases: TGTGCCAGCATCGACGGGGGGGCGCACGAGCAGTACTTC. Translation gives CASIDGGAHEQYF.

J is TRBJ2-1 and V is TRBV15; 7 bases map to TRBD1. V was pared by 3 bases and J by 4 bases, with 9 bases of the junction left unmatched. The CDR3 loop spans 16 amino acids. Germline lookup yields CDR1 LNHNV and CDR2 YYDKDF (reference sequence). The CDR3 sequence: CATSRLDRSLYNEQFF. In DNA form, the CDR3 reads TGTGCCACCAGCAGGCTGGACAGGAGCCTGTACAATGAGCAGTTCTTC.